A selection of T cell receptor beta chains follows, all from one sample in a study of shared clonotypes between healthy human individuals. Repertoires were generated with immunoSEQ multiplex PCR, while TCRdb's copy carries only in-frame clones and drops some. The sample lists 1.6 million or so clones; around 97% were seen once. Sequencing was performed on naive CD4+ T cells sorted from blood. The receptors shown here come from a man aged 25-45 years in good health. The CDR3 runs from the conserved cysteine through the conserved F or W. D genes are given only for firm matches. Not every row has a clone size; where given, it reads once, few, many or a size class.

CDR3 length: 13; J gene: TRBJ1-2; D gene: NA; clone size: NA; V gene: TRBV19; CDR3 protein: CASSPAGNHGYTF; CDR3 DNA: TGTGCCAGTAGTCCAGCCGGGAACCATGGCTACACCTTC
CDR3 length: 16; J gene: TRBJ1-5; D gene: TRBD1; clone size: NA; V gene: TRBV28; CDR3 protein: CASSLSGTGFNQPQHF; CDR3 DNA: TGTGCCAGCAGTTTATCAGGGACAGGGTTTAATCAGCCCCAGCATTTT
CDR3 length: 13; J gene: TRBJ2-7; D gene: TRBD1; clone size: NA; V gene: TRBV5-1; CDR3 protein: CASRRDRGDEQYF; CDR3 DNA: TGCGCCAGCCGCAGGGACAGGGGTGACGAGCAGTACTTC
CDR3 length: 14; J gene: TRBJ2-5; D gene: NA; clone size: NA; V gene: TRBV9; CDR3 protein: CASSVGTIQETQYF; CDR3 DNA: TGTGCCAGCAGCGTAGGCACTATCCAAGAGACCCAGTACTTC
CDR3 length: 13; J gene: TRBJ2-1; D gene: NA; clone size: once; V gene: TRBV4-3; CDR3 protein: CASSQETGIYQFF; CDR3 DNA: TGCGCCAGCAGCCAAGAGACCGGGATATACCAGTTCTTC
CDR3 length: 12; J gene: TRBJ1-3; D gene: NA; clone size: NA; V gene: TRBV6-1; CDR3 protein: CASRQLGNTIYF; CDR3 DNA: TGTGCCAGCCGGCAGCTTGGAAACACCATATATTTT
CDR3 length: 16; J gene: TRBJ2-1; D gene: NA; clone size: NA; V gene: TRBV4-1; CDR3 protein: CASSRIAGTVYNEQFF; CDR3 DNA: TGCGCCAGCAGCCGGATCGCCGGTACTGTCTACAATGAGCAGTTCTTC
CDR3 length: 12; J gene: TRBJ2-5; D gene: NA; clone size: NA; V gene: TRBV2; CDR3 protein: CASSELGETQYF; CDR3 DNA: TGTGCCAGCAGTGAGTTAGGAGAGACCCAGTACTTC
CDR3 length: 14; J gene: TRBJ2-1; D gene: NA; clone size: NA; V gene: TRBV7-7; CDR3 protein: CASSLYENYNEQFF; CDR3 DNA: TGTGCCAGCAGCTTATATGAAAACTACAATGAGCAGTTCTTC
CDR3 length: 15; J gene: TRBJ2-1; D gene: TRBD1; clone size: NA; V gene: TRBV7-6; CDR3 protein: CATSGTGSPYNEQFF; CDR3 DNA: TGTGCCACCTCCGGGACAGGGAGTCCCTACAATGAGCAGTTCTTC
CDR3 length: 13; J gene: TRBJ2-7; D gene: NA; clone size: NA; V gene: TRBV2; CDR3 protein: CASREELVGEQYF; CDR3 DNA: TGTGCCAGCCGCGAGGAGCTGGTCGGCGAGCAGTACTTC
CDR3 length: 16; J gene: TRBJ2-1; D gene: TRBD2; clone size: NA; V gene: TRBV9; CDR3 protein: CASSANREVSYNEQFF; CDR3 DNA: TGTGCCAGCAGCGCCAACCGGGAGGTTTCCTACAATGAGCAGTTCTTC
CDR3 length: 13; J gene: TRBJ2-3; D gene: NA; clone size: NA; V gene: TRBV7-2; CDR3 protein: CASSSTGTDTQYF; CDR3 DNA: TGTGCCAGCAGCTCGACTGGCACAGATACGCAGTATTTT
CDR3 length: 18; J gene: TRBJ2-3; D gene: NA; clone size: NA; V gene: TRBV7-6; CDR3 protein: CASSVSLTGAELRDTQYF; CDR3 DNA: TGTGCCAGCAGCGTCAGTCTTACTGGAGCGGAGCTGAGGGATACGCAGTATTTT
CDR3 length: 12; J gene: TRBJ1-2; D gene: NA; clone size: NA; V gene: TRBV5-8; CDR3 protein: CASSLQGLGYTF; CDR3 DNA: TGTGCCAGCAGCTTGCAGGGGCTTGGCTACACCTTC
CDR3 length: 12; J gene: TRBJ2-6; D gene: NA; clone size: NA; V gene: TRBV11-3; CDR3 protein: CASAAGANVLTF; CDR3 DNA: TGTGCCAGCGCGGCTGGGGCCAACGTCCTGACTTTC
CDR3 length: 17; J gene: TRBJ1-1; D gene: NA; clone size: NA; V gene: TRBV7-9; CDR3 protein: CASSQIGGARINTEAFF; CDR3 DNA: TGTGCCAGCAGCCAAATAGGGGGGGCGCGGATCAACACTGAAGCTTTCTTT
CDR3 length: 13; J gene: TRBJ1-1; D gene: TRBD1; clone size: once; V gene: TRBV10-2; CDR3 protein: CASAGQGNTEAFF; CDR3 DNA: TGCGCCAGCGCTGGACAGGGGAACACTGAAGCTTTCTTT
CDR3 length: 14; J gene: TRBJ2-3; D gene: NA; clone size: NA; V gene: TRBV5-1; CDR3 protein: CASSLGGAEDTQYF; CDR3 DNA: TGCGCCAGCAGCTTGGGAGGGGCGGAAGATACGCAGTATTTT
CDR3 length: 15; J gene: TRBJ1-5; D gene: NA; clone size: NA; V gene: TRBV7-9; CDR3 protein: CASSLVEDTNQPQHF; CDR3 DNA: TGTGCCAGCAGCTTAGTAGAGGACACCAATCAGCCCCAGCATTTT
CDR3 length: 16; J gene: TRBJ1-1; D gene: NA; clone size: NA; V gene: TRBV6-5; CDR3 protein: CASSYSSGRMNTEAFF; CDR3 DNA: TGTGCCAGCAGTTACTCGTCTGGACGGATGAACACTGAAGCTTTCTTT
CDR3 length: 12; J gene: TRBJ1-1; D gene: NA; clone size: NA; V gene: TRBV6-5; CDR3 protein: CASSPGRTEAFF; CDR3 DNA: TGTGCCAGCAGCCCGGGGCGGACTGAAGCTTTCTTT
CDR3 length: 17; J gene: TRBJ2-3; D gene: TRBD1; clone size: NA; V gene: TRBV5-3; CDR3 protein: CARRDASQGAGPDTQYF; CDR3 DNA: TGTGCCAGAAGAGATGCATCCCAGGGGGCGGGGCCAGATACGCAGTATTTT
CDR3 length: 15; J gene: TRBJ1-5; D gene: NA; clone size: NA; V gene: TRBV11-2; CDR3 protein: CASSLGRGSNQPQHF; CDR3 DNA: TGTGCCAGCAGCTTAGGCCGCGGCAGCAATCAGCCCCAGCATTTT
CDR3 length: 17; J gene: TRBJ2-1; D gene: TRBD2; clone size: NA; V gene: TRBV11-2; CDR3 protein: CASSLGPGLAGGNEQFF; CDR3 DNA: TGTGCCAGCAGCTTAGGCCCGGGACTAGCGGGAGGGAATGAGCAGTTCTTC
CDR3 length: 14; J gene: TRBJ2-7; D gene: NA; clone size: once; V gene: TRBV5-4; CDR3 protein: CASSLGPLLNEQYF; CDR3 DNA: TGTGCCAGCAGCTTGGGGCCACTCCTAAACGAGCAGTACTTC
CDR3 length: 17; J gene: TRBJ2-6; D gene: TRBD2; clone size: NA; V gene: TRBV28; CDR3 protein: CASSTGRGLAGANVLTF; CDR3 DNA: TGTGCCAGCAGTACCGGGAGGGGATTAGCTGGGGCCAACGTCCTGACTTTC
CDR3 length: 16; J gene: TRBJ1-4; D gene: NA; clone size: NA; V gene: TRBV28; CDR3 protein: CASSLRQGLVNEKLFF; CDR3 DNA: TGTGCCAGCAGTTTAAGGCAGGGGTTGGTTAATGAAAAACTGTTTTTT
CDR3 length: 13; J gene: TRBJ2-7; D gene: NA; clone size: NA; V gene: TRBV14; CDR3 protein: CASSQEGLFEQYF; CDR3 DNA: TGTGCCAGCAGCCAAGAAGGGCTTTTCGAGCAGTACTTC
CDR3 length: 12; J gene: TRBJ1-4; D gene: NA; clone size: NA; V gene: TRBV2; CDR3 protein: CASSGIDEKLFF; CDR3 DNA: TGTGCCAGCAGTGGGATAGATGAAAAACTGTTTTTT
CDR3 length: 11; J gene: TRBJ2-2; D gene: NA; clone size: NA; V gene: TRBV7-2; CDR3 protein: CASSYPGELFF; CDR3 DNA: TGTGCCAGCAGTTACCCCGGGGAGCTGTTTTTT
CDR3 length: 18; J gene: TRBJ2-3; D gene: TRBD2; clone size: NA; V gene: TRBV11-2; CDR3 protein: CASSPRAVGGPSEDTQYF; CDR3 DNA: TGTGCCAGCAGCCCCCGCGCGGTGGGAGGGCCTAGTGAAGATACGCAGTATTTT
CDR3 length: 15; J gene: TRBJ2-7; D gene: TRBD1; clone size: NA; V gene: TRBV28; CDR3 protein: CASSRTGSSSYEQYF; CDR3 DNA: TGTGCCAGCAGCAGGACAGGGTCGAGCTCCTACGAGCAGTACTTC
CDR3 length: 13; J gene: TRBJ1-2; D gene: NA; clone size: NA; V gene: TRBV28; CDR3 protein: CASSRTANYGYTF; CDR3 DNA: TGTGCCAGCAGCCGGACAGCTAACTATGGCTACACCTTC
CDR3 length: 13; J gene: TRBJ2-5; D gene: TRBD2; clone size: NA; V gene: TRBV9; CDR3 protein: CASSAGLAETQYF; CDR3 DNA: TGTGCCAGCAGCGCGGGACTAGCGGAGACCCAGTACTTC
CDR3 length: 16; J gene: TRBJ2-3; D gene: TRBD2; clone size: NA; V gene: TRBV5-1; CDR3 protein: CASSLVSTSGTDTQYF; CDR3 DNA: TGCGCCAGCAGCTTGGTCTCGACTAGCGGCACAGATACGCAGTATTTT
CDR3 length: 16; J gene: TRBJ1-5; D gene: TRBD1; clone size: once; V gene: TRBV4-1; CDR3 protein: CASSQEWTGWSLPQHF; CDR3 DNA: TGCGCCAGCAGCCAAGAATGGACAGGTTGGAGTTTACCCCAGCATTTT
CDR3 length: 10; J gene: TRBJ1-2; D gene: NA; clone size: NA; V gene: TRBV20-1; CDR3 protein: CSARFGGYTF; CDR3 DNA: TGCAGTGCCAGGTTTGGGGGCTACACCTTC
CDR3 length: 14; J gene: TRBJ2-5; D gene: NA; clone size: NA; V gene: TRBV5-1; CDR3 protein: CASSGPGSQETQYF; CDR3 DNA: TGCGCCAGCAGCGGCCCAGGGTCCCAAGAGACCCAGTACTTC
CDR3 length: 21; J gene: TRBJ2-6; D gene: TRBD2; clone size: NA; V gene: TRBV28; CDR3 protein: CASSFGSYWTSGAPGANVLTF; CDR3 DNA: TGTGCCAGCAGTTTCGGATCATATTGGACTAGCGGGGCCCCTGGGGCCAACGTCCTGACTTTC
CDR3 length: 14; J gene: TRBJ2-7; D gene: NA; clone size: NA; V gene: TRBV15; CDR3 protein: CATSRAGGDYEQYF; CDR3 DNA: TGTGCCACCAGCAGAGCAGGGGGGGATTACGAGCAGTACTTC
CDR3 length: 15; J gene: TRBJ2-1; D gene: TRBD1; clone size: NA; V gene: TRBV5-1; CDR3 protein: CASSPDRSSYNEQFF; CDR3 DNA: TGCGCCAGCAGCCCGGACAGGAGCTCCTACAATGAGCAGTTCTTC
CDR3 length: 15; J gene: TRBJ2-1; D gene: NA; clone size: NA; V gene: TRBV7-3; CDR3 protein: CASSLALPTPNEQFF; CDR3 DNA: TGTGCCAGCAGTTTAGCGCTACCCACCCCCAATGAGCAGTTCTTC
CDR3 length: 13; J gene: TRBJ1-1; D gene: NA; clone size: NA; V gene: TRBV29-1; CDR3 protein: CSVEEDLNTEAFF; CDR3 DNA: TGCAGCGTTGAAGAGGATCTGAACACTGAAGCTTTCTTT